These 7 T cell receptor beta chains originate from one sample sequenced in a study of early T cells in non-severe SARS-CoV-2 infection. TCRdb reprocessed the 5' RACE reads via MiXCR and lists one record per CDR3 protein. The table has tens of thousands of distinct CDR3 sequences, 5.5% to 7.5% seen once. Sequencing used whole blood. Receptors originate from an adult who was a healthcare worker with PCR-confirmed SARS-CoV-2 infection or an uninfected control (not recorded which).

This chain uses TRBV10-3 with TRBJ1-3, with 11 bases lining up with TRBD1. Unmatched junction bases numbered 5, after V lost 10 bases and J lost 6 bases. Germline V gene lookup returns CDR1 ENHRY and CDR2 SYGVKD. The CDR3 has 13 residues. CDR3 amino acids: CATQDRGLNTIYF. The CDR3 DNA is TGTGCCACCCAGGACAGGGGGCTAAACACCATATATTTT.

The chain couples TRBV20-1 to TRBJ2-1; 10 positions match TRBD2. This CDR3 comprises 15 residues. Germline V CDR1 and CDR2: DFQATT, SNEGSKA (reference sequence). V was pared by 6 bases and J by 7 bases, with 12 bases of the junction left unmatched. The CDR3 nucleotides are TGCAGTGCACCCCGGGCAGGACTAGCGGATAATGAGCAGTTCTTC. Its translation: CSAPRAGLADNEQFF.

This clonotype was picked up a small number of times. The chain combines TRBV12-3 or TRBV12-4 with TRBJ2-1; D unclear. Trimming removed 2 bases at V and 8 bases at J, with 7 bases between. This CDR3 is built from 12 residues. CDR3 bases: TGTGCCAGCAGTTTAAATAGTTATGAGCAGTTCTTC. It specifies CASSLNSYEQFF.

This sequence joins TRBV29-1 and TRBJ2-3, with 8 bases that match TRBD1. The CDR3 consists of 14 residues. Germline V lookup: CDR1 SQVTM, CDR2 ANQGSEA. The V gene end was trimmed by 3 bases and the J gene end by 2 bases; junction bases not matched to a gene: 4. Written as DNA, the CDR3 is TGCAGCGTTGAGGGACAGGACTACACAGATACGCAGTATTTT. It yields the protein CSVEGQDYTDTQYF.

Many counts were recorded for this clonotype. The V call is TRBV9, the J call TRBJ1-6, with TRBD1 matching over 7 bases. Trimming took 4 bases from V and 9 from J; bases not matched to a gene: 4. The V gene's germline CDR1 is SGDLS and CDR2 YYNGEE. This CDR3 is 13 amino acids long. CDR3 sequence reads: CASSQGTASPLHF. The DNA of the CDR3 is TGTGCCAGCAGCCAAGGGACAGCTTCACCCCTCCACTTT.

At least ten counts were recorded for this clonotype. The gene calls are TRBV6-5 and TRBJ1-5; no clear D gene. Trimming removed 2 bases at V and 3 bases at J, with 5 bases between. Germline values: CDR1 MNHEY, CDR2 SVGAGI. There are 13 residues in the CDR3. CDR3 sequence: CASSYTANQPQHF. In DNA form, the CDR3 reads TGTGCCAGCAGTTACACGGCCAATCAGCCCCAGCATTTT.

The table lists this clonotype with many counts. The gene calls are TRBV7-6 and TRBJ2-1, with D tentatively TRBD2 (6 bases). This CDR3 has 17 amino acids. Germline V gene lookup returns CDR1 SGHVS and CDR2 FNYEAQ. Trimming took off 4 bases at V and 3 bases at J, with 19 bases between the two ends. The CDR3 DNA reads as TGTGCCAGCAGCTCCAGCCCGGGACTTAGGGGCTACAATGAGCAGTTCTTC. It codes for CASSSSPGLRGYNEQFF.